A single sample gave rise to the 11 T cell receptor beta chains below, sequenced in a study of T cell repertoires in cytomegalovirus infection. Using its own MiXCR run on the reads, TCRdb lists one record per CDR3 protein. Of 450,000 to 650,000 distinct CDR3 sequences in the sample, 40% were seen once. What these receptors recognize is not known. The input for sequencing was cultured PBMCs, taken from culture after CMV antigen stimulation. These receptors were taken from a human donor in good health (CMV status not recorded). Some clones in this sample may be carry-over from other donors' samples.

This clonotype occurred a few times. The genes are TRBV11-2 and TRBJ1-6, with 7 bases that match TRBD1. Germline lookup yields CDR1 SGHAT and CDR2 FQNNGV. The CDR3 has 14 amino acids. With 5 bases clipped from V and 10 bases from J, the junction kept 8 bases outside the gene matches. CDR3 amino acids: CASSQDRSGSPLHF. The CDR3 bases are TGTGCCAGCAGCCAGGACAGGTCAGGATCACCCCTCCACTTT.

V is TRBV10-3 and J is TRBJ2-3, with 13 bases identical to TRBD2. The V gene's germline CDR1 is ENHRY and CDR2 SYGVKD. The CDR3 has 15 residues. V was clipped by 10 bases and J by 2 bases; unmatched bases: 6. CDR3 in amino acids: CATGTSGEPTDTQYF. In DNA form, the CDR3 reads TGTGCCACCGGGACTAGCGGGGAGCCCACAGATACGCAGTATTTT.

This clonotype was seen many times. The chain couples TRBV7-7 to TRBJ2-1, with 11 positions matching TRBD2. V was pared by 5 bases and J by 4 bases, with 4 bases of the junction left unmatched. This CDR3 has 15 residues. The germline V gene has CDR1 SSHAT and CDR2 FNYEAQ (reference sequence). The CDR3 DNA follows: TGTGCCAGCAGCGTAGGGACTAGCGGATACAATGAGCAGTTCTTC. Translation: CASSVGTSGYNEQFF.

This rearrangement joins TRBV28 to TRBJ2-3; 8 nucleotides agree with TRBD2. Germline CDR1 and CDR2: MDHEN and SYDVKM. Unmatched junction bases numbered 9, after V lost 6 bases and J lost 4 bases. The CDR3 sequence is 15 residues long. The CDR3 spells CASSPPGLVADTQYF. The CDR3 nucleotides read TGTGCCAGCAGCCCCCCGGGACTAGTCGCAGATACGCAGTATTTT. The variable domain in full, completed from reference TRBV28 and TRBJ2-3, reads DVKVTQSSRYLVKRTGEKVFLECVQDMDHENMFWYRQDPGLGLRLIYFSYDVKMKEKGDIPEGYSVSREKKERFSLILESASTNQTSMYLCASSPPGLVADTQYFGPGTRLTVL.

V gene TRBV18 combines with J gene TRBJ2-3; no firm D call. V was cut by 5 bases and J by 2 bases, with 11 bases left in between. The CDR3 sequence is 14 residues long. Germline V gene lookup returns CDR1 KGHSH and CDR2 LQKENI. As DNA, the CDR3 is TGTGCCAGCTCAAGGACCGAATTCACAGATACGCAGTATTTT. Translation gives CASSRTEFTDTQYF.

The table lists this clonotype with a count of one. V usage is TRBV9 and J usage is TRBJ2-5; D call uncertain. V dropped 3 bases and J dropped 2 bases, with 11 bases sitting between them. This CDR3 is built from 14 residues. Germline CDR1 SGDLS, CDR2 YYNGEE. For the CDR3, the DNA is TGTGCCAGCAGCGCCCAAAACTTACAAGAGACCCAGTACTTC. Translation: CASSAQNLQETQYF.

In its sample, this clonotype was seen a few times. The V call is TRBV4-3, the J call TRBJ1-4; 7 bases align to TRBD1. Germline loops: CDR1 LGHNA, CDR2 YSLEER. J gave up 2 bases and V 4 bases, and 7 bases lay outside the gene matches. This CDR3 spans 16 amino acids. CDR3 sequence: CASSPDQGGTNEKLFF. As DNA, the CDR3 is TGCGCCAGCAGCCCTGATCAGGGGGGCACTAATGAAAAACTGTTTTTT.

The chain uses TRBV4-3 and TRBJ1-5; D call uncertain. This CDR3 region has 13 residues. Trimming shortened V by 0 bases and J by 4 bases, and 4 bases separated the two germline ends. The germline V gene encodes CDR1 LGHNA and CDR2 YSLEER. CDR3 amino acids: CASSQERNQPQHF. The CDR3 nucleotides are TGCGCCAGCAGCCAAGAAAGAAATCAGCCCCAGCATTTT.

CDR3 in amino acids: CASSFSTGGFYEQYF. CDR3 coding DNA: TGTGCCAGCAGTTTCTCAACAGGGGGCTTTTACGAGCAGTACTTC. The chain joins TRBV12-3 or TRBV12-4 to TRBJ2-7; 9 bases agree with TRBD1. The CDR3 is 15 amino acids. J gave up 4 bases and V 3 bases, and 7 bases lay outside the gene matches.

V is TRBV6-1 and J is TRBJ2-5; TRBD2 matches at 14 bases. Germline V CDR1 and CDR2: MNHNS, SASEGT. The CDR3 has 18 residues. Unmatched junction bases numbered 11, after V lost 5 bases and J lost 3 bases. The CDR3: CASSPLGLAGGSKETQYF. The DNA of the CDR3 is TGTGCCAGCAGTCCCCTCGGACTAGCGGGGGGCTCCAAAGAGACCCAGTACTTC.

This clonotype has ten or more counts. The chain joins TRBV7-8 to TRBJ2-7; no reliable D call. The CDR3 loop spans 13 amino acids. Looked up from germline, CDR1 is SGHVS and CDR2 is FQNEAQ. Trimming cost V 5 bases and J 2 bases, with 10 bases left between them. CDR3 coding DNA: TGTGCCAGCAGCCCCGTGGCGGCCTACGAGCAGTACTTC. Encoded protein: CASSPVAAYEQYF.